Listed below are T cell receptor beta chains from one sample, sequenced in a study of T cell clonotyping in hematopoietic cell transplantation. The protocol was immunoSEQ multiplex PCR, while the TCRdb copy is restricted to in-frame clones and leaves out a portion. The table has about 36,000 clones, 95% seen once. Specimen: peripheral blood mononuclear cells, collected before stem cell transplant. The source of these receptors is a man aged 35 to 55 with chronic myeloid leukemia. Some clones in this sample may be carry-over from other donors' samples. Each CDR3 is given with its conserved first and last residue. D genes are given only for firm matches.

DNA,CDR3,J,D,V
TGTGCCAGCAGCTCCAGGACTAGCGGATTTACGACAGATACGCAGTATTTT,CASSSRTSGFTTDTQYF,TRBJ2-3,TRBD2,TRBV11-3
TGTGCCAGCAGTCCCCTCGCCAACACAGATACGCAGTATTTT,CASSPLANTDTQYF,TRBJ2-3,.,TRBV6-5
TGTGCCAGCAGTTCCCAAGCCCCGGCCCTGCATAGGGGCTACACCTTC,CASSSQAPALHRGYTF,TRBJ1-2,.,TRBV27
TGTGCCAGCAGCTTTTCGGTGAACACTGAAGCTTTCTTT,CASSFSVNTEAFF,TRBJ1-1,.,TRBV7-2
TGTGCCAGCAGTGAAGCCGGTAGCCTGGCTGGGGAGCTGTTTTTT,CASSEAGSLAGELFF,TRBJ2-2,.,TRBV6-1
TGCGCCAGCAGCCAACCGCAACGGGACTCCTACGAGCAGTACTTC,CASSQPQRDSYEQYF,TRBJ2-7,.,TRBV4-1
TGTGCCAGCAGCTTAGGGACTAGCGGGGTTGAGCAGTTCTTC,CASSLGTSGVEQFF,TRBJ2-1,TRBD2,TRBV7-3
TGTGCCAGCAGTGGACAGGGGACCTTCCCCTACGAGCAGTACTTC,CASSGQGTFPYEQYF,TRBJ2-7,TRBD1,TRBV28
TGTGCCAGCAGTCCGAACCACGGGGTGGATGGCTACACCTTC,CASSPNHGVDGYTF,TRBJ1-2,.,TRBV28
TGTGCCAGCAGCGCACAGTTCCAGGCGGTCTATGGCTACACCTTC,CASSAQFQAVYGYTF,TRBJ1-2,.,TRBV9
TGTGCCAGTAGCCCCTCAACGGGGGCCGTAAGAGACAAAAACATTCAGTACTTC,CASSPSTGAVRDKNIQYF,TRBJ2-4,.,TRBV19